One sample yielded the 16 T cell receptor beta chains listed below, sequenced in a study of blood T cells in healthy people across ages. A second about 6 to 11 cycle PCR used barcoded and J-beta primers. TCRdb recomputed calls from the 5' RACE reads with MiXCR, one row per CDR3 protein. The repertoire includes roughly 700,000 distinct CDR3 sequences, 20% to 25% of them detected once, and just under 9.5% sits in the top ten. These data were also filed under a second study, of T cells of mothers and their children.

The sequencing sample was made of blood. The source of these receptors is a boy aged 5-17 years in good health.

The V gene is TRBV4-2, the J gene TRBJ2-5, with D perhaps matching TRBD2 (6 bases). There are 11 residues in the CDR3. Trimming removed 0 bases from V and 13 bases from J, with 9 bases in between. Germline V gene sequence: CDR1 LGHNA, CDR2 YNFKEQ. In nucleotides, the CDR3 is TGTGCCAGCAGCCAAGAAACTAGCCTGTACTTC. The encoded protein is CASSQETSLYF.

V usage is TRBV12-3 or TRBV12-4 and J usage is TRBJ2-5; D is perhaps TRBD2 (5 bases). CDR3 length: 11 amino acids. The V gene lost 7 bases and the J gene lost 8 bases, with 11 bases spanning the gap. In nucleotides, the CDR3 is TGTGCCAGCACCTTTCGGGGTACCCAGTACTTC. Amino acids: CASTFRGTQYF.

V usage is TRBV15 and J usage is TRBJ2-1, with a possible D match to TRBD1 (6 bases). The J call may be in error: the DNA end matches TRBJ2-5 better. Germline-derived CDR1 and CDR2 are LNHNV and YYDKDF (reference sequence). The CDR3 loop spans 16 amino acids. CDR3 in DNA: TGTGCCACCAGCGAACCATCAGGGGACAAGGGGGAGACCCAGTACTTC. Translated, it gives CATSEPSGDKGETQYF.

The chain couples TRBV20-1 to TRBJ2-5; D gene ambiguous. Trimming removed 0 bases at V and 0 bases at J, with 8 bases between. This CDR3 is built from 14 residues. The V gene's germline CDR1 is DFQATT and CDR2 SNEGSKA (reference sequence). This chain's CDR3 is CSARDSRHQETQYF. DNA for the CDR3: TGCAGTGCTAGAGATTCTAGACACCAAGAGACCCAGTACTTC.

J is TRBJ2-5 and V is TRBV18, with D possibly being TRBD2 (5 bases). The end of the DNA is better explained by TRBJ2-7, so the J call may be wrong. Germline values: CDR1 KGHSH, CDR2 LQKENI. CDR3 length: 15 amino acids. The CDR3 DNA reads TGTGCCAGCTCACCTACCCGGGGTGGCTCCTACGAGCAGTACTTC. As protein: CASSPTRGGSYEQYF.

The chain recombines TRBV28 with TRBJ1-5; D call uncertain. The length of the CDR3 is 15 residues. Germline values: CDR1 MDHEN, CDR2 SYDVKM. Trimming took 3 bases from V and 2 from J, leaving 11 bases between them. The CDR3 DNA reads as TGTGCCAGCAGTTTGGCATTTACGGGCAATCAGCCCCAGCATTTT. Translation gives CASSLAFTGNQPQHF.

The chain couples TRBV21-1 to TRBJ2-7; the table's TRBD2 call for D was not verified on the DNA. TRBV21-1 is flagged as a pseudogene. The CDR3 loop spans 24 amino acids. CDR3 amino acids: CAREGGWGRNGLTEEKRSLREQYF. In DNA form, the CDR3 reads TGTGCCAGGGAGGGAGGTTGGGGGAGGAATGGGCTCACAGAGGAAAAGCGGTCCCTTAGGGAGCAGTACTTC.

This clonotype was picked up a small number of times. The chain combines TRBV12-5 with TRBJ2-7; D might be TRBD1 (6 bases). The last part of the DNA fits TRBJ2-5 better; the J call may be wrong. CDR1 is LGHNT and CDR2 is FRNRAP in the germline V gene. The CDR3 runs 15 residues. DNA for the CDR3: TGTGCTAGTGGTTGGGAACAGGGATCAGAAGAGACCCAGTACTTC. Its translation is CASGWEQGSEETQYF.

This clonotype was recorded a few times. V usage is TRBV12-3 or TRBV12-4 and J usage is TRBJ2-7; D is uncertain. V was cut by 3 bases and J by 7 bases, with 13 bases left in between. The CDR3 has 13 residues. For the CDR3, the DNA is TGTGCCAGCAGTTTTAGGGTCCTGGGGGAGCAGTACTTC. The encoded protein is CASSFRVLGEQYF.

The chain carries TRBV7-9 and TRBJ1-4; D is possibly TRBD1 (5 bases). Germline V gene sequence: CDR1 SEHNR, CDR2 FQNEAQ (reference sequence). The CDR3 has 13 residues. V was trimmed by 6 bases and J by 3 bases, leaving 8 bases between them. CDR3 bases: TGTGCCAGCAGGGGACGGGCTAATGAAAAACTGTTTTTT. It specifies CASRGRANEKLFF.

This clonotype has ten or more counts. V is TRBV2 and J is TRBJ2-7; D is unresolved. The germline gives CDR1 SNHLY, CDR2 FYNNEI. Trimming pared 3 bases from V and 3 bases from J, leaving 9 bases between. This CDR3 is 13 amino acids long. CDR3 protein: CASSDPLIYEQYF. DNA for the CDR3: TGTGCCAGCAGTGACCCATTAATCTACGAGCAGTACTTC.

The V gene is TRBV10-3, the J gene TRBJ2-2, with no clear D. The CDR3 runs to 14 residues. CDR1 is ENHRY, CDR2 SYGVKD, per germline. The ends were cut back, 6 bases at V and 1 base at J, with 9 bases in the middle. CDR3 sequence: CAISPPRNTGELFF. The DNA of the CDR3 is TGTGCCATCAGCCCCCCGCGGAACACCGGGGAGCTGTTTTTT.

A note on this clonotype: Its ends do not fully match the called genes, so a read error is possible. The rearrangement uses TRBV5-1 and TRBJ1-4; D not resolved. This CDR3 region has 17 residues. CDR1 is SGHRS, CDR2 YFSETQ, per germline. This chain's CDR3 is CASGFRSGAEGNEKLFF. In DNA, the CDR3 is TGCGCCAGCGGCTTTAGGTCAGGTGCGGAAGGCAACGAAAAACTGTTTTTT.

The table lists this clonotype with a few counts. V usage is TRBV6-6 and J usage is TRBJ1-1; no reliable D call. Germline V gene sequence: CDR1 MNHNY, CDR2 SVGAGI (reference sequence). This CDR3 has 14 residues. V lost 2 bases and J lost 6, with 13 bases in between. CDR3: CASSYSLHPAEAFF. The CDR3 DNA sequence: TGTGCCAGCAGTTACAGTCTCCACCCCGCTGAAGCTTTCTTT.

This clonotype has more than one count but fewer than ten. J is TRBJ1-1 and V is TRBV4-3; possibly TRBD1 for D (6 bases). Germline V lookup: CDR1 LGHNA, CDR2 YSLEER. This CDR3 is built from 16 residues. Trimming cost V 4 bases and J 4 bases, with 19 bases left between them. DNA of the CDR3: TGCGCCAGCAGCCCAAATCAGATGACAGGCGGCACTGAAGCTTTCTTT. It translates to CASSPNQMTGGTEAFF.

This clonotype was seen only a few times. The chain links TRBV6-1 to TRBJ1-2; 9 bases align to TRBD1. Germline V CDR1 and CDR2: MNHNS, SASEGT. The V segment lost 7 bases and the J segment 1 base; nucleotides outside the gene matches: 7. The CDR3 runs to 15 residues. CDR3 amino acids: CASTTGQGVNYGYTF. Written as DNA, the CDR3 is TGTGCCAGCACTACGGGACAGGGAGTTAACTATGGCTACACCTTC.